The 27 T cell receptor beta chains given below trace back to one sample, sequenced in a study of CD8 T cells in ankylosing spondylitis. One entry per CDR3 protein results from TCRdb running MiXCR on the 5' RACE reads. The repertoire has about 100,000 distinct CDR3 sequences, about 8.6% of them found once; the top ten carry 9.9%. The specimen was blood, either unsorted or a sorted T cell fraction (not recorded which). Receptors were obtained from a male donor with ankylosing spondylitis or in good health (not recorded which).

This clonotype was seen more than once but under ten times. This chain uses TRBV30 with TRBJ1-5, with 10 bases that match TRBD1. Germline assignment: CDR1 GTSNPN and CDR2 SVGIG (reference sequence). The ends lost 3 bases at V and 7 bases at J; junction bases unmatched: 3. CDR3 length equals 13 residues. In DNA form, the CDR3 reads TGTGCCTGGAGCCCGGACAGGGGGCAGCCCCAGCATTTT. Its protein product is CAWSPDRGQPQHF.

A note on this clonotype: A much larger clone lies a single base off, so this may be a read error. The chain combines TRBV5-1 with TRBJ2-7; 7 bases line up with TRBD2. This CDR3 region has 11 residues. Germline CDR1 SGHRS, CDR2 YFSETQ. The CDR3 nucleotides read TGCGCCAACAGCGGGACCTACGAGCAGTACTTC. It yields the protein CANSGTYEQYF.

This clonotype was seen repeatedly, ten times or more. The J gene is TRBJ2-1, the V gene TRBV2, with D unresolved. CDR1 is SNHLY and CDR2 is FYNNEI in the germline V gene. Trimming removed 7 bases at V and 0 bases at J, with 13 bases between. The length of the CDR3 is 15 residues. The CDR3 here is CASMPQASSYNEQFF. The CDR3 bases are TGTGCCAGCATGCCGCAGGCAAGCTCCTACAATGAGCAGTTCTTC.

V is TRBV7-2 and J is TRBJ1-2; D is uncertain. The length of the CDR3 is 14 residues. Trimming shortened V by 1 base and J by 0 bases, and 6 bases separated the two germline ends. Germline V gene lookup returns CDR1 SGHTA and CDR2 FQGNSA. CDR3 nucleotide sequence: TGTGCCAGCAGCTTAGAGCCAGCTAACTATGGCTACACCTTC. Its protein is CASSLEPANYGYTF.

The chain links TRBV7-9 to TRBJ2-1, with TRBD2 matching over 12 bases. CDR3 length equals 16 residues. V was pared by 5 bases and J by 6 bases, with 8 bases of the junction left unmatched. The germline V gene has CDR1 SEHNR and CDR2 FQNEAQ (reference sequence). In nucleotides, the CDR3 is TGTGCCAGCAGCCCCCGACTAGCGGGAGCGATCAATGAGCAGTTCTTC. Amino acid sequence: CASSPRLAGAINEQFF.

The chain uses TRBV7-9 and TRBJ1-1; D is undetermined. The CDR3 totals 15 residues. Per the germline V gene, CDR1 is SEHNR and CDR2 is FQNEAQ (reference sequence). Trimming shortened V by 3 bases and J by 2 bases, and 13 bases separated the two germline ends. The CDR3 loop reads CASSFQGYINTEAFF. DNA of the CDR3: TGTGCCAGCAGCTTCCAAGGGTACATTAACACTGAAGCTTTCTTT.

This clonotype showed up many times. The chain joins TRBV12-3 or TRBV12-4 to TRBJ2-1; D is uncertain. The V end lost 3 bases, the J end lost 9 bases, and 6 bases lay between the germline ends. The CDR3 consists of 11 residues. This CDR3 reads CASSFLSEQFF. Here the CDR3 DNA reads TGTGCCAGCAGTTTCCTGAGTGAGCAGTTCTTC.

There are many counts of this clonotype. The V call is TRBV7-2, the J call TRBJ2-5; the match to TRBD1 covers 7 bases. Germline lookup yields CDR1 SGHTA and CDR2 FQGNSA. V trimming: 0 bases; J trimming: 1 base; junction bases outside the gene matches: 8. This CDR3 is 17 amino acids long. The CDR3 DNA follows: TGTGCCAGCAGCTTAGCGGGACAGTTTCCTCCCCAAGAGACCCAGTACTTC. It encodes CASSLAGQFPPQETQYF.

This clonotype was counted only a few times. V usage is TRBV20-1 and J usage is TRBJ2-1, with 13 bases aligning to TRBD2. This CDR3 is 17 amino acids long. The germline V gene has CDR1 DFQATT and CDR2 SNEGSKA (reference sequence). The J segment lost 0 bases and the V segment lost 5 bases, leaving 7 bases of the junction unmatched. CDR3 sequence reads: CSASGLAGEFSYNEQFF. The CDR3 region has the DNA TGCAGTGCTTCCGGACTAGCGGGAGAATTCTCCTACAATGAGCAGTTCTTC.

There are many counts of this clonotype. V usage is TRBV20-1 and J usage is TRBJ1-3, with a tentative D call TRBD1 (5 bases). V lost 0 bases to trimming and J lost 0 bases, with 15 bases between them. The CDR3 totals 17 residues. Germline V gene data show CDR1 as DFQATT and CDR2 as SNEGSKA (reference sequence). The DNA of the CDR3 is TGCAGTGCTAGAGATAGCGGGGGGACGGCCTCTGGAAACACCATATATTTT. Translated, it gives CSARDSGGTASGNTIYF.

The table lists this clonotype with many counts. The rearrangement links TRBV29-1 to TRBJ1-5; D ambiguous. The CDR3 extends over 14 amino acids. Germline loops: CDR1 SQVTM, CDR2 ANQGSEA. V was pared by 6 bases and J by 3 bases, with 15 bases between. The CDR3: CSVTLPGSNQPQHF. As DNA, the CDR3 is TGCAGCGTGACCCTCCCGGGGTCCAATCAGCCCCAGCATTTT.

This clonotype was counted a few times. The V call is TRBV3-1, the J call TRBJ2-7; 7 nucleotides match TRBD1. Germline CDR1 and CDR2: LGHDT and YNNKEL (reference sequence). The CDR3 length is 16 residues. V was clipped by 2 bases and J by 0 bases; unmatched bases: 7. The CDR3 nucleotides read TGTGCCAGCAGCCAAAATTTACAGGGGTTCTCCTACGAGCAGTACTTC. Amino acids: CASSQNLQGFSYEQYF.

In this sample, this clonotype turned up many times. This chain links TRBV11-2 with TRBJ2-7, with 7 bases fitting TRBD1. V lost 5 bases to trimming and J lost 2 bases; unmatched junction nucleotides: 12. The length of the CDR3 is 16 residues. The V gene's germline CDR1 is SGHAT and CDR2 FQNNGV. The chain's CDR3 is CASSPLRRDRAYEQYF. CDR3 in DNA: TGTGCCAGCAGCCCCCTTCGCCGGGACAGAGCCTACGAGCAGTACTTC.

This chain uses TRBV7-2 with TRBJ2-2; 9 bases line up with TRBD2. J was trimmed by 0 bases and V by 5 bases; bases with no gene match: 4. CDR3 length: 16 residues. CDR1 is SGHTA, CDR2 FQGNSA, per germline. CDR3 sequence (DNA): TGTGCCAGCAGCGCTCGACTAGCGGCGAACACCGGGGAGCTGTTTTTT. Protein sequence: CASSARLAANTGELFF.

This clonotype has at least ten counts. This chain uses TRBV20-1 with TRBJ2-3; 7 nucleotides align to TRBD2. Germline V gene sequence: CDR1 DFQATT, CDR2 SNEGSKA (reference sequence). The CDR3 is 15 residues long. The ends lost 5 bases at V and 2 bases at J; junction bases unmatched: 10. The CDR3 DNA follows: TGCAGTGCTGGGGGAGCGGGGACCTCCACAGATACGCAGTATTTT. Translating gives CSAGGAGTSTDTQYF.

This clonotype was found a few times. CDR3 loop: CASSLLGVSGTDTQYF. CDR3 bases: TGTGCCAGCAGTTTATTAGGGGTCTCCGGCACAGATACGCAGTATTTT. This sequence joins TRBV28 and TRBJ2-3; perhaps TRBD1 as D (5 bases). Trimming took 1 base from V and 1 from J, leaving 12 bases between them. This CDR3 is 16 amino acids long. Per germline, CDR1 MDHEN and CDR2 SYDVKM. The full variable domain, rest sourced from reference TRBV28 and TRBJ2-3, is DVKVTQSSRYLVKRTGEKVFLECVQDMDHENMFWYRQDPGLGLRLIYFSYDVKMKEKGDIPEGYSVSREKKERFSLILESASTNQTSMYLCASSLLGVSGTDTQYFGPGTRLTVL.

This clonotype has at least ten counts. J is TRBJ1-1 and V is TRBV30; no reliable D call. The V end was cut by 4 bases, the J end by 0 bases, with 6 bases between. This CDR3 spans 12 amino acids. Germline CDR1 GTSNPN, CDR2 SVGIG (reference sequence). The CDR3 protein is CAWTDMNTEAFF. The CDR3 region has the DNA TGTGCCTGGACCGACATGAACACTGAAGCTTTCTTT.

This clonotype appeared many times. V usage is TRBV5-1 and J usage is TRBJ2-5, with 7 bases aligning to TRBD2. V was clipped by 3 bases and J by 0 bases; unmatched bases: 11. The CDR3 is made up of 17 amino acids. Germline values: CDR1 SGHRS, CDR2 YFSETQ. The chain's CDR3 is CASSSKVSGANQETQYF. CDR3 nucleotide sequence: TGCGCCAGCAGCTCTAAAGTCAGCGGGGCCAACCAAGAGACCCAGTACTTC.

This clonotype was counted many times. In DNA, the CDR3 is TGTGCTAGTGGTTTGGGTCAGGGGATAAATGAGCAGTTCTTC. This gives the protein CASGLGQGINEQFF. The J gene is TRBJ2-1, the V gene TRBV12-5; weak D call: TRBD1 (6 bases). The CDR3 has 14 amino acids. Germline V gene sequence: CDR1 LGHNT, CDR2 FRNRAP. Trimming cost V 1 base and J 7 bases, with 11 bases left between them.

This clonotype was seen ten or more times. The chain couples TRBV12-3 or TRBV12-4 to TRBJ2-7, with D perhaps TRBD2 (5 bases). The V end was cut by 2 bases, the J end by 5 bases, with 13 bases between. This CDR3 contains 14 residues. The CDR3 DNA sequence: TGTGCCAGCAGTTTATTAAGGCTAGCCGACGAGCAGTACTTC. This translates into CASSLLRLADEQYF.

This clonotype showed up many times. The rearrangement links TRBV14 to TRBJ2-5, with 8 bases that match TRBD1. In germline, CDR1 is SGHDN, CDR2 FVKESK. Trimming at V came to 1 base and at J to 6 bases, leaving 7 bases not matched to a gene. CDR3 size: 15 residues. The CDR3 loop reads CASSQVAGGRQTQYF. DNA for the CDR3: TGTGCCAGCAGCCAAGTGGCAGGGGGCCGACAGACCCAGTACTTC.

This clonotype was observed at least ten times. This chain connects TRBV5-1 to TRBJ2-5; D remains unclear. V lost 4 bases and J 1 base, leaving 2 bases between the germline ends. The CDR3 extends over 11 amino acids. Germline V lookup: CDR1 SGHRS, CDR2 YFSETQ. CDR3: CASSTQETQYF. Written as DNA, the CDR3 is TGCGCCAGCAGCACCCAAGAGACCCAGTACTTC.

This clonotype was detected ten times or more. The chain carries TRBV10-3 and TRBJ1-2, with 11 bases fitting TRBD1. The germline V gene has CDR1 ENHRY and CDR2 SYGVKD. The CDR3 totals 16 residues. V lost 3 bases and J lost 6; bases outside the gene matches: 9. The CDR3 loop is CAISEIWTGGENGYTF. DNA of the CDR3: TGTGCCATCAGTGAAATTTGGACAGGGGGCGAGAATGGCTACACCTTC.

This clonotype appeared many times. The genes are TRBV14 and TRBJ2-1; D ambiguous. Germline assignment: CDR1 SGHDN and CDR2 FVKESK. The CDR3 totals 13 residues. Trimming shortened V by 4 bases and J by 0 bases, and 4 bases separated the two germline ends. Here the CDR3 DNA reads TGTGCCAGCAGCCGAACCTCCTACAATGAGCAGTTCTTC. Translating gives CASSRTSYNEQFF.

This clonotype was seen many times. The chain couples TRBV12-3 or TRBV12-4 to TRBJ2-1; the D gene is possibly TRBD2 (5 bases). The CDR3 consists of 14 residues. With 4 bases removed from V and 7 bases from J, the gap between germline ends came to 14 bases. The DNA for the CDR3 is TGTGCCAGCAGTTCCGCGGGTTGGGTTAATGAGCAGTTCTTC. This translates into CASSSAGWVNEQFF.

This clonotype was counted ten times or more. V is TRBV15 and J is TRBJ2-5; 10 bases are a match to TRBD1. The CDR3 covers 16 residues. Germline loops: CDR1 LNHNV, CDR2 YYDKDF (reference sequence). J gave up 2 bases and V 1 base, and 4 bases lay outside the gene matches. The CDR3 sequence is CATSRGRGQGQETQYF. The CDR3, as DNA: TGTGCCACCAGCAGAGGGAGGGGACAGGGGCAAGAGACCCAGTACTTC.

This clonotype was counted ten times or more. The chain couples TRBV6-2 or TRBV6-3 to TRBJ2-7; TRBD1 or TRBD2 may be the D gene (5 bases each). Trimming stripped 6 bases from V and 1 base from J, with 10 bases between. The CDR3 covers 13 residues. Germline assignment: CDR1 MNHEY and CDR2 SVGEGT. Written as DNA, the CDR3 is TGTGCCAGCAGCCCGGGACCGTCCTACGAGCAGTACTTC. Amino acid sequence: CASSPGPSYEQYF.